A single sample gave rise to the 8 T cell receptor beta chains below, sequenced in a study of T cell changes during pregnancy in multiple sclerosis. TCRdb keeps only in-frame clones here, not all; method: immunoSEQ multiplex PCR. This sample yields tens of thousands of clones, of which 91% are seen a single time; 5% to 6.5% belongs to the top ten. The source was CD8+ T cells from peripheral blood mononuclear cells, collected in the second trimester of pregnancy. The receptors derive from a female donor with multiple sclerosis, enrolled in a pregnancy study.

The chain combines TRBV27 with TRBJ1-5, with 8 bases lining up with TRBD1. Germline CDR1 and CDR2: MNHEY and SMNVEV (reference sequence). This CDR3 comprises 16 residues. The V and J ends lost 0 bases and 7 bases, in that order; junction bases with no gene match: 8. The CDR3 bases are TGTGCCAGCAGTTTATCAGGTACAGGGGGAGAACAGCCCCAGCATTTT. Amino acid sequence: CASSLSGTGGEQPQHF.

The chain's CDR3 is CASSLLAGGTDTQYF. CDR3 sequence (DNA): TGCGCCAGCAGCTTACTAGCGGGAGGCACAGATACGCAGTATTTT. V usage is TRBV5-1 and J usage is TRBJ2-3; TRBD2 aligns across 11 bases. Germline V gives CDR1 SGHRS, CDR2 YFSETQ. With V trimmed by 2 bases and J by 1 base, 0 bases remained unmatched. The CDR3 is 15 residues long.

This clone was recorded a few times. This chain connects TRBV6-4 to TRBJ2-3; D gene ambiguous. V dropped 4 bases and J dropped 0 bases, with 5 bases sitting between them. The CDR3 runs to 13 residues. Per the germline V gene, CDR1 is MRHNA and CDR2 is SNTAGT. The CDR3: CASSAGSTDTQYF. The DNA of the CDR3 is TGTGCCAGCAGTGCAGGTAGCACAGATACGCAGTATTTT.

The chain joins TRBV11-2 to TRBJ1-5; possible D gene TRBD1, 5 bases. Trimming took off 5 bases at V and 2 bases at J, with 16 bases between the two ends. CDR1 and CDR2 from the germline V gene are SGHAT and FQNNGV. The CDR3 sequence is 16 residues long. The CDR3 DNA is TGTGCCAGCAGCCCACCTGGGCGGGGCGGCAATCAGCCCCAGCATTTT. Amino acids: CASSPPGRGGNQPQHF. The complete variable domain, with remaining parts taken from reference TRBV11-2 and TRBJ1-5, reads EAGVAQSPRYKIIEKRQSVAFWCNPISGHATLYWYQQILGQGPKLLIQFQNNGVVDDSQLPKDRFSAERLKGVDSTLKIQPAKLEDSAVYLCASSPPGRGGNQPQHFGDGTRLSIL.

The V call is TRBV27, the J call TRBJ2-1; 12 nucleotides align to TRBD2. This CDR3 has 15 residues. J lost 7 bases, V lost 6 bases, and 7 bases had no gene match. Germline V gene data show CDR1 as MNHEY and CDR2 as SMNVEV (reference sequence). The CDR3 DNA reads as TGTGCCAGCAGACTTCTAGCGGGGGGGCCTAATGAGCAGTTCTTC. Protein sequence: CASRLLAGGPNEQFF.

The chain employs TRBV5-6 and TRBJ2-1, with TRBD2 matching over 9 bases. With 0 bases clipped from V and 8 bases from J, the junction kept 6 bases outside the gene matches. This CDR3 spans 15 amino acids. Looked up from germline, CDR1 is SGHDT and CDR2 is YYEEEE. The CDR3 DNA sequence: TGTGCCAGCAGCTTGGGGGGCGGGAGGGTCGATGAGCAGTTCTTC. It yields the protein CASSLGGGRVDEQFF.

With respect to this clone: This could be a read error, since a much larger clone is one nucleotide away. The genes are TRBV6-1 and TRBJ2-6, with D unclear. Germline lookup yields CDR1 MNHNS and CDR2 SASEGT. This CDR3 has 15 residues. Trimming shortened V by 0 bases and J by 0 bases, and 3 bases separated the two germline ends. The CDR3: CASSEASSGANVLTF. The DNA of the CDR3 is TGTGCCAGCAGTGAAGCCAGCTCTGGGGCCAACGTCCTGACTTTC.

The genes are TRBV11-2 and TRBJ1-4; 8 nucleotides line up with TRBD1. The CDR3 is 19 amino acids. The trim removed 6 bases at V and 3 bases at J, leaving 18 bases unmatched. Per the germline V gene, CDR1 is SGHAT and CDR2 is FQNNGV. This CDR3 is CASRKGPGGASFANEKLFF. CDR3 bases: TGTGCCAGCAGAAAGGGGCCAGGGGGCGCTTCTTTCGCTAATGAAAAACTGTTTTTT.